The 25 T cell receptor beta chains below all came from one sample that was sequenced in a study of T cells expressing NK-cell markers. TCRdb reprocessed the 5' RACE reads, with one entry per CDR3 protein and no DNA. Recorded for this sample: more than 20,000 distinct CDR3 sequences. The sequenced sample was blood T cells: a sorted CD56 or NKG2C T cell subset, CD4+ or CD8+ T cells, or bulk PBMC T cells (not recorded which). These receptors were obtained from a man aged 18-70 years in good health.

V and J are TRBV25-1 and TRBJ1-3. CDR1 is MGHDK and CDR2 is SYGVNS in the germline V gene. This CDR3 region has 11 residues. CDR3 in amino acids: CASSEGNTIYF. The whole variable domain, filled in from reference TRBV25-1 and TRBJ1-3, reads EADIYQTPRYLVIGTGKKITLECSQTMGHDKMYWYQQDPGMELHLIHYSYGVNSTEKGDLSSESTVSRIRTEHFPLTLESARPSHTSQYLCASSEGNTIYFGEGSWLTVV.

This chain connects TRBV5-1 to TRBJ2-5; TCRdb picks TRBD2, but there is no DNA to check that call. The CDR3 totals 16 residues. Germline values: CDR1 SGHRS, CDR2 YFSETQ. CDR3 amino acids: CASSRTRTSGGETQYF.

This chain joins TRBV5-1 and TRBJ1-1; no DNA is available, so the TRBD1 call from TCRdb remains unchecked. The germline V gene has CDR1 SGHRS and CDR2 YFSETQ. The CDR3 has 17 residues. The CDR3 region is CASSRTTGALMNTEAFF.

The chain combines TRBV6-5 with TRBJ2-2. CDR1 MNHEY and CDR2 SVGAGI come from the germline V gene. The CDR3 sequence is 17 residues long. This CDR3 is CASSYSMAEPGTGELFF.

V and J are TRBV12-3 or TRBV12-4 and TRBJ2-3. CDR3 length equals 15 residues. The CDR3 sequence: CASSLGNLVADTQYF.

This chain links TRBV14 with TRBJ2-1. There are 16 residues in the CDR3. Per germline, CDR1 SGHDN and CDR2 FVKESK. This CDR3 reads CASSRPGGWSYNEQFF.

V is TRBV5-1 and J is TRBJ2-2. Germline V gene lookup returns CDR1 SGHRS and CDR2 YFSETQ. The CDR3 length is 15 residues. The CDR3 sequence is CASSLKRSSTGELFF.

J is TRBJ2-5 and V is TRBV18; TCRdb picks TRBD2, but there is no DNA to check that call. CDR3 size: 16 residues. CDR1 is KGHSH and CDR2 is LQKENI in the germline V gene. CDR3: CASSPLSGLYQETQYF.

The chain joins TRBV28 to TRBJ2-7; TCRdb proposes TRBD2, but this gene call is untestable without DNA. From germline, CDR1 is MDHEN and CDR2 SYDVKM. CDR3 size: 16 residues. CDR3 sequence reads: CASSLSASGRAGEQYF.

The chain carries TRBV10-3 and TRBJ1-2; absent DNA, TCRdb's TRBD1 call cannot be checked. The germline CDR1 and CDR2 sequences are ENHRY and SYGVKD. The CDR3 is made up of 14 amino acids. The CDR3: CAISAGQGLYGYTF.

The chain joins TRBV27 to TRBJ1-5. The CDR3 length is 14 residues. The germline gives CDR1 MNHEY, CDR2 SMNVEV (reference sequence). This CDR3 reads CASSFSGRNQPQHF.

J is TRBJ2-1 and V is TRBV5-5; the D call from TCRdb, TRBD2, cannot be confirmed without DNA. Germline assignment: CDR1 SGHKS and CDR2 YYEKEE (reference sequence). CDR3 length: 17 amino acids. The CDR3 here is CASSLALAGGWNNEQFF.

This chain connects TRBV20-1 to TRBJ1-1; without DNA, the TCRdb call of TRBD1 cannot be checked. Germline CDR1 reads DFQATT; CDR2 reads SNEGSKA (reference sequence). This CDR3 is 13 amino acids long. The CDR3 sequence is CSARGTGRFGAFF.

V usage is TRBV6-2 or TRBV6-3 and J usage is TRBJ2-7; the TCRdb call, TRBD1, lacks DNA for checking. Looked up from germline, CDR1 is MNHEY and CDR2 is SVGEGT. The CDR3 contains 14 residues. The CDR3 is CASRPGTGGNEQYF.

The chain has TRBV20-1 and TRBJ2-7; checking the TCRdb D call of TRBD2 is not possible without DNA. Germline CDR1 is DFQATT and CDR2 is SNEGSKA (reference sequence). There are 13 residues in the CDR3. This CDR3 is CSARTRPTYEQYF.

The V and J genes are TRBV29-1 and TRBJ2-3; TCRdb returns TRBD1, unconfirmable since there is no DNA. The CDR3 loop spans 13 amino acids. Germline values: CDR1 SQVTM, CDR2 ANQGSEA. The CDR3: CSGGLGPADTQYF.

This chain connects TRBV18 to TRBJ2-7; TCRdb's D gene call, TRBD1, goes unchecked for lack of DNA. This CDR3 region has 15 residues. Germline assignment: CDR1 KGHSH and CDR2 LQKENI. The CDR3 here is CAPDHGRGSTYEQYF.

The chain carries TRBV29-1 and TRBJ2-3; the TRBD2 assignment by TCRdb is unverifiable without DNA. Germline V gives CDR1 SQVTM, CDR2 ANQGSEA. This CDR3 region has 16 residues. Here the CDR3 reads CSVVAGTSGMVDTQYF.

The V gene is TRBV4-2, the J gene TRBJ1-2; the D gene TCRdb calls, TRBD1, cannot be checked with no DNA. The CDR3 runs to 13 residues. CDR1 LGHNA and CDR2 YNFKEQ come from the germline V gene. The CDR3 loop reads CASSQETGYGYTF.

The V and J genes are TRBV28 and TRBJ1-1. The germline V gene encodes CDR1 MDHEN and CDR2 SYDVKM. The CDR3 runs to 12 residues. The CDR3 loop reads CASSGGRTEAFF.

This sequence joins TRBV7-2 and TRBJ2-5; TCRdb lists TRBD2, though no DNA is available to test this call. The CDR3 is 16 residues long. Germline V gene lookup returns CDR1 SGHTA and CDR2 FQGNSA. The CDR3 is CASSSQGRGGIETQYF.

This CDR3 reads CASSFGTSGSFNEQFF. The rearrangement uses TRBV7-2 and TRBJ2-1; TCRdb returns TRBD2, unconfirmable since there is no DNA. Germline assignment: CDR1 SGHTA and CDR2 FQGNSA. CDR3 length: 16 amino acids.

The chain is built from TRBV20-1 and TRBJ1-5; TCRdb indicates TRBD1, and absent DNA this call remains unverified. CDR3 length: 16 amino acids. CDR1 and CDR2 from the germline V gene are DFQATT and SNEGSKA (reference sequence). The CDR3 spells CSAHPYDDRAYQPQHF.

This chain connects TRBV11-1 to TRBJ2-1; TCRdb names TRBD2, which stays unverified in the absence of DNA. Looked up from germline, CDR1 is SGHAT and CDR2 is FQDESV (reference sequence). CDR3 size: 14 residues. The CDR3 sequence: CASSSAGGPNEQFF. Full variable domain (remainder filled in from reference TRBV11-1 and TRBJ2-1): EAEVAQSPRYKITEKSQAVAFWCDPISGHATLYWYRQILGQGPELLVQFQDESVVDDSQLPKDRFSAERLKGVDSTLKIQPAELGDSAMYLCASSSAGGPNEQFFGPGTRLTVL.

This CDR3 is CASSLRGTDYFQETQYF. The chain is built from TRBV7-2 and TRBJ2-5; TCRdb returns TRBD1, unconfirmable since there is no DNA. The germline V gene encodes CDR1 SGHTA and CDR2 FQGNSA. The CDR3 covers 17 residues.